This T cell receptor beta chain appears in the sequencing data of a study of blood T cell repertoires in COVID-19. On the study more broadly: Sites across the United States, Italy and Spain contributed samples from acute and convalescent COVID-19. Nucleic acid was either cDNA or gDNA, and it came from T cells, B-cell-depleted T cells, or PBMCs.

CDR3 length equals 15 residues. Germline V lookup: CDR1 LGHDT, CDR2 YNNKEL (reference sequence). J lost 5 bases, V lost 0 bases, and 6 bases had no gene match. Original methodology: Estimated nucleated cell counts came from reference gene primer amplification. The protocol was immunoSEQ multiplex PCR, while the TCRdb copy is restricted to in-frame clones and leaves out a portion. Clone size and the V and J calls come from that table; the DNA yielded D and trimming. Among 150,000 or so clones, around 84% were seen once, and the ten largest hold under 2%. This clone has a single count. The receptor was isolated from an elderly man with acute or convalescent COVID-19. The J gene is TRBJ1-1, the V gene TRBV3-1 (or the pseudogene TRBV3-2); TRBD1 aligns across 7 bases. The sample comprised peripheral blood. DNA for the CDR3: TGTGCCAGCAGCCAAGAGGCAGGGACAGTAACTGAAGCTTTCTTT. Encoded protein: CASSQEAGTVTEAFF.